The source of this T cell receptor (beta chain) is a study of T cell responses to AZD1222 COVID-19 vaccine. Study at large: Second-dose schedules of about 4 or about 12 weeks were combined.

Germline CDR1 reads SGHTA; CDR2 reads FQGNSA. V was pared by 5 bases and J by 0 bases, with 8 bases between. This CDR3 has 14 amino acids. Here immunoSEQ multiplex PCR was the method, and the copy in TCRdb shows in-frame clones only, minus some. The top ten clones hold roughly 8.4% of a sample with roughly 120,000 clones, 80% to 90% of them seen once. Notes on this clone: Its antigen is unknown.

Study-wide results and caveats: Mostly white British, mostly female donors; authors suggested clonal diversity may be underestimated. Repertoires were sampled only after the peak T cell response.

V gene TRBV7-2 combines with J gene TRBJ1-3; D uncertain. This specimen was peripheral blood, taken on day 0 of AZD1222 vaccination. This TCR was recovered from an adult in good health. The CDR3 spells CASSATRSGNTIYF. CDR3 sequence (DNA): TGTGCCAGCAGCGCGACACGCTCTGGAAACACCATATATTTT. Based on the CDR3 plus reference TRBV7-2 and TRBJ1-3, the full variable domain is GAGVSQSPSNKVTEKGKDVELRCDPISGHTALYWYRQSLGQGLEFLIYFQGNSAPDKSGLPSDRFSAERTGGSVSTLTIQRTQQEDSAVYLCASSATRSGNTIYFGEGSWLTVV.